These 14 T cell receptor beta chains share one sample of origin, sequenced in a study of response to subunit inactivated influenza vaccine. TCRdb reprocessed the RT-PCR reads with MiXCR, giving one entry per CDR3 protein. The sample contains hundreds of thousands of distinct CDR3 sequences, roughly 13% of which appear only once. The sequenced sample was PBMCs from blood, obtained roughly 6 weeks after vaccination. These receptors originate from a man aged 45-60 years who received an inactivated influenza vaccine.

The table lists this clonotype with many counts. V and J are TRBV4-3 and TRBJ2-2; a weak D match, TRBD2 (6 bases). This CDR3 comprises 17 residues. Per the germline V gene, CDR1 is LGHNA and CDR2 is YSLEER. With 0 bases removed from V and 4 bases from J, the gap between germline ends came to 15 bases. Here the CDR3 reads CASSQEVDYSGTGELFF. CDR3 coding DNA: TGCGCCAGCAGCCAAGAGGTGGACTACTCGGGCACCGGGGAGCTGTTTTTT.

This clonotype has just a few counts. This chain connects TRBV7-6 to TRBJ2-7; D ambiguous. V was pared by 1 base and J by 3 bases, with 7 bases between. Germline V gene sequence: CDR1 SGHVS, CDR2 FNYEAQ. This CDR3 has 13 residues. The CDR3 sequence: CASSLESVYEQYF. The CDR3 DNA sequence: TGTGCCAGCAGCTTAGAGTCCGTCTACGAGCAGTACTTC.

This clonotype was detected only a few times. The CDR3 spells CASSPPRGRGEAFF. DNA of the CDR3: TGTGCCAGCAGCCCCCCAAGGGGGCGAGGTGAAGCTTTCTTT. V and J are TRBV12-3 or TRBV12-4 and TRBJ1-1; TRBD1 aligns across 7 bases. CDR3 length: 14 residues. V gave up 6 bases and J gave up 7 bases; unmatched junction bases: 11.

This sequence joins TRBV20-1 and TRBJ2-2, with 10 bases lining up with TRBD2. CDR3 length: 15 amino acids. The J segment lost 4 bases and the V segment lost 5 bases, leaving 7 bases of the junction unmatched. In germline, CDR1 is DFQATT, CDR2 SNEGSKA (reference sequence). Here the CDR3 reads CSAAGLARGTGELFF. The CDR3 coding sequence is TGCAGTGCTGCGGGACTAGCGCGGGGCACCGGGGAGCTGTTTTTT.

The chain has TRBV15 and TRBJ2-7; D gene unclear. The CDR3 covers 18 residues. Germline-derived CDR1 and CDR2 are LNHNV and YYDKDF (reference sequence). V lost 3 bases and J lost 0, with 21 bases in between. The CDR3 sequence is CATSSALSPQSISYEQYF. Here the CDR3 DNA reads TGTGCCACCAGCAGTGCACTGTCCCCCCAGTCCATCTCCTACGAGCAGTACTTC.

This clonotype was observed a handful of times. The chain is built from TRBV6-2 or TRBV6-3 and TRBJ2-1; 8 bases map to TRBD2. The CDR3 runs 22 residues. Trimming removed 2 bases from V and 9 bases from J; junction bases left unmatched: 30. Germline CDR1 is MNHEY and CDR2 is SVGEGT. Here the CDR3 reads CASSYPRPLADQFAAGAREQFF. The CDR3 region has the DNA TGTGCCAGCAGTTACCCAAGACCCCTAGCGGATCAGTTCGCAGCGGGAGCACGTGAGCAGTTCTTC.

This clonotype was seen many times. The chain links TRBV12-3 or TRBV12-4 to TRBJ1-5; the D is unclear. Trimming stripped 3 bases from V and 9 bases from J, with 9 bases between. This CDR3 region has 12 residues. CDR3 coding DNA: TGTGCCAGCAGTTTGGAGGGAGCGCCCCAGCATTTT. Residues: CASSLEGAPQHF.

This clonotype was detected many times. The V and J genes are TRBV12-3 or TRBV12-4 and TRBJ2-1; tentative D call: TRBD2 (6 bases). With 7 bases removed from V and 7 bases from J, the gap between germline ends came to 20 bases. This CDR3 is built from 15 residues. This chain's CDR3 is CASTPGSGAANEQFF. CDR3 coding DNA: TGTGCCAGCACTCCCGGTAGCGGAGCGGCAAATGAGCAGTTCTTC.

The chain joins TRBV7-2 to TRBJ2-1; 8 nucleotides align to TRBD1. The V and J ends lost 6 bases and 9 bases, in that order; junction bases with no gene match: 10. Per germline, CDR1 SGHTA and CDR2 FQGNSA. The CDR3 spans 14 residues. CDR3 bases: TGTGCCAGCAGTTTCGACAGGGGTGGTTTTGAGCAGTTCTTC. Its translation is CASSFDRGGFEQFF.

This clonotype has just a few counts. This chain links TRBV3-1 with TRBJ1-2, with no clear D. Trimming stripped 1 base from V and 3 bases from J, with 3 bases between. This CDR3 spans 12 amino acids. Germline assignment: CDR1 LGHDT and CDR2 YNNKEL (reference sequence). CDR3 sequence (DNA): TGTGCCAGCAGCCAAGTCGACTATGGCTACACCTTC. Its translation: CASSQVDYGYTF.

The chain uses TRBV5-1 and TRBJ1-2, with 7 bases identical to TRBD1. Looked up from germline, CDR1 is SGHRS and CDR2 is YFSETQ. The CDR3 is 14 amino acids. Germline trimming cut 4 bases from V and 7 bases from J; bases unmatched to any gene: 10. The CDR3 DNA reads TGCGCCAGCAGCAACCGACAGGGAGGCGTTGGCTACACCTTC. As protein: CASSNRQGGVGYTF.

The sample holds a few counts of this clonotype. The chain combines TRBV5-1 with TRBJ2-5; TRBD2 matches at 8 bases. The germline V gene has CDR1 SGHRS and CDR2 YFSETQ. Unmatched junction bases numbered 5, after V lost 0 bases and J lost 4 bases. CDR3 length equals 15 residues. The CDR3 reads CASSLVPAGVETQYF. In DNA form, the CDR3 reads TGCGCCAGCAGCTTGGTTCCAGCGGGAGTAGAGACCCAGTACTTC.

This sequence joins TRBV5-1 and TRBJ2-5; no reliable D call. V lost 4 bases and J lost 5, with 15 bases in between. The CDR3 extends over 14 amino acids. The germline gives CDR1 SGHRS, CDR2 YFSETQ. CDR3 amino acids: CASSRNVDLETQYF. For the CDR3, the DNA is TGCGCCAGCAGCCGGAACGTAGACCTGGAGACCCAGTACTTC.

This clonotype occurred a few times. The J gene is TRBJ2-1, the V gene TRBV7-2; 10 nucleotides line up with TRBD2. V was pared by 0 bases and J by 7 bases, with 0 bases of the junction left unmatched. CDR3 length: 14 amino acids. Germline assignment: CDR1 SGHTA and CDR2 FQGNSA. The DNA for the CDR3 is TGTGCCAGCAGCTTAGCTAGCGGGAGGAATGAGCAGTTCTTC. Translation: CASSLASGRNEQFF.